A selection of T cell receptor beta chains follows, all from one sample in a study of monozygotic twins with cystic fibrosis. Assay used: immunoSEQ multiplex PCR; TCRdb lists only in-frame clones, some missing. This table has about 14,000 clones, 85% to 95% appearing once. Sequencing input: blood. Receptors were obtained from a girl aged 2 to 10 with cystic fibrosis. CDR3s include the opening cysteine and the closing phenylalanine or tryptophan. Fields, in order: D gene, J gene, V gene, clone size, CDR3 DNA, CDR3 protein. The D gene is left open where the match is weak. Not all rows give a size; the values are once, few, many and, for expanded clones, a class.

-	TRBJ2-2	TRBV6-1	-	TGTGCCAGCAGGGGCGCCGGGGAGCTGTTTTTT	CASRGAGELFF
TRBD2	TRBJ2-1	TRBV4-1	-	TGCGCCAGCAGCCAAGAGACCGGGAGGACCTACAATGAGCAGTTCTTC	CASSQETGRTYNEQFF
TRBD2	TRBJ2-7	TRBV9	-	TGTGCCAGCAGCGCACAACCGGGACTAAGCTACGAGCAGTACTTC	CASSAQPGLSYEQYF
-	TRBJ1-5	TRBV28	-	TGTGCCAGCAGTTTACCTGGGACGAGCAATCAGCCCCAGCATTTT	CASSLPGTSNQPQHF
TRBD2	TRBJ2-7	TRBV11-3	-	TGTGCCAGCAGCTTGCCGCGGGAGGGTAACGAGCAGTACTTC	CASSLPREGNEQYF
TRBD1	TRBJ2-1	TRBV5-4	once	TGTGCCTCCGCGTTGGGAGGGACAGGGGGAATCGATGAGCAGTTCTTC	CASALGGTGGIDEQFF
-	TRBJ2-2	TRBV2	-	TGTGCCAGCAGTGCAGAAGCCCGGGAGCTGTTTTTT	CASSAEARELFF
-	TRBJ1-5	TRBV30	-	TGTGCCTGGAGTGCATACAGAGGGAGAAATCAGCCCCAGCATTTT	CAWSAYRGRNQPQHF
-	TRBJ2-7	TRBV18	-	TGTGCCAGCTCACCACCGGGCCTTTGGGGGAAAGGGATCTACGAGCAGTACTTC	CASSPPGLWGKGIYEQYF
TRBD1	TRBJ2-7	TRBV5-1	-	TGCGCCAGCAGCCTCGGGACAGGGGGCTACGAGCAGTACTTC	CASSLGTGGYEQYF
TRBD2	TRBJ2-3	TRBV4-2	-	TGTGCCAGCAGCCAAGAGGCTAGCGGGAGCGGGACAGATACGCAGTATTTT	CASSQEASGSGTDTQYF
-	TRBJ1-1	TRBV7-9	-	TGTGCCAGCAGCTATAGTACTGACACTGAAGCTTTCTTT	CASSYSTDTEAFF
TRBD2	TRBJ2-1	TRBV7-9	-	TGTGCCAGCAGCTCGACTAGCGGGAGAGGAGCGTACAATGAGCAGTTCTTC	CASSSTSGRGAYNEQFF
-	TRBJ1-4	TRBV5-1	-	TGCGCCAGCAGCTTGATCACGTTACCCGCAACTAATGAAAAACTGTTTTTT	CASSLITLPATNEKLFF
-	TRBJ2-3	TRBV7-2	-	TGTGCCAGCAGCCTGACAGATACGCAGTATTTT	CASSLTDTQYF
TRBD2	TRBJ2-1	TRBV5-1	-	TGCGCCAGCAGCTTGGCCCAGATAGCGGGTTCCTCCTACAATGAGCAGTTCTTC	CASSLAQIAGSSYNEQFF
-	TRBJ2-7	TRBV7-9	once	TGTGCCAGCAGCTTAGTGGGCAGGGGCTACGAGCAGTACTTC	CASSLVGRGYEQYF
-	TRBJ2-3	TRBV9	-	TGTGCCAGCAGCGCGGACCTGAGTTCTGGAGATACGCAGTATTTT	CASSADLSSGDTQYF
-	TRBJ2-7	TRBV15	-	TGTGCCACCAGCAGCGACGGAAGAGGCTACGAGCAGTACTTC	CATSSDGRGYEQYF
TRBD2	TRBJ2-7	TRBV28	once	TGTGCCAGCCGAACTAGCGGGAGGCAATACGAGCAGTACTTC	CASRTSGRQYEQYF
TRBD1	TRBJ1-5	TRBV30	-	TGTGCCTGTGATACTTTACAGGGGCATCAGCCCCAGCATTTT	CACDTLQGHQPQHF
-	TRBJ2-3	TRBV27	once	TGTGCCAGCAGACCAACGGGCCATAGAGGGGGGAGCACAGATACGCAGTATTTT	CASRPTGHRGGSTDTQYF
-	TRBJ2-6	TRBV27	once	TGTGCCAGCAGTCCCAATACTGGGGCCAACGTCCTGACTTTC	CASSPNTGANVLTF
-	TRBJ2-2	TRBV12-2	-	TGTGCAAGTCGCTTGGACACTTACCCCCACACCGGGGAGCTGTTTTTT	CASRLDTYPHTGELFF
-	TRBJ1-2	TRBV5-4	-	TGTGCCAGCAGTCCTGGGGGGCAGGGTAGAAAGGGCTACACCTTC	CASSPGGQGRKGYTF
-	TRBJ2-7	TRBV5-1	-	TGCGCCAGCAGCGCACAGGGTTACGAGCAGTACTTC	CASSAQGYEQYF
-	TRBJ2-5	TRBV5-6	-	TGTGCCAGCAGCTTGGTGGAGGGAGAGACCCAGTACTTC	CASSLVEGETQYF
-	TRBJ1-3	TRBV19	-	TGTGCCAGTAGTACAGACTTAAACACCATATATTTT	CASSTDLNTIYF
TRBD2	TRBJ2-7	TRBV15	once	TGTGCCACCAGTCCGGGACTACTCTACGAGCAGTACTTC	CATSPGLLYEQYF
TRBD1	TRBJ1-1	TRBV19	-	TGTGCCAGTAGTATCGACGACAGGGGGTTGGGAGCTTTCTTT	CASSIDDRGLGAFF
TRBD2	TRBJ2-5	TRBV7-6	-	TGTGCCAGCAGCTTCCCTTTAGCGGGAAAACAAGAGACCCAGTACTTC	CASSFPLAGKQETQYF
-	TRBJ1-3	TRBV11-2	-	TGTGCCAGCAGCTTAGCAACAGGGTTTTTTGGAAACACCATATATTTT	CASSLATGFFGNTIYF
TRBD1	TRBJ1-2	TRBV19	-	TGTGCCAGTAGTCTCCCCCGACAGGGAGTCTATGGCTACACCTTC	CASSLPRQGVYGYTF
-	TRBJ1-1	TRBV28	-	TGTGCCAGCAGTTTGAAGGGTTGGGGCACTGAAGCTTTCTTT	CASSLKGWGTEAFF
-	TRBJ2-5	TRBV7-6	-	TGTGCCAGCAGCTTAGGGGCCCGGGACCTCCAAGAGACCCAGTACTTC	CASSLGARDLQETQYF
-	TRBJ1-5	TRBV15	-	TGTGCCACCAGCAGAGATTTAGGGGCCCAGCCCCAGCATTTT	CATSRDLGAQPQHF
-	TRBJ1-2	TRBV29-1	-	TGCAGCGTTGAAGATCAAGAGGGAGGCTATGGCTACACCTTC	CSVEDQEGGYGYTF
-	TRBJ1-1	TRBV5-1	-	TGCGCCAGCAGCTTGGCGGGACGGGTCGCTTTCTTT	CASSLAGRVAFF
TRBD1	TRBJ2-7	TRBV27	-	TGTGCCAGCAGTTCCTTGGACAGGGCCTACGAGCAGTACTTC	CASSSLDRAYEQYF
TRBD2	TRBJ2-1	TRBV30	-	TGTGCCTGGAGTACCGGGACTAGCTACTTCTTC	CAWSTGTSYFF
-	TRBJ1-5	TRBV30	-	TGTGCCTGGAGTGTCGGTCAGCCCCAGCATTTT	CAWSVGQPQHF
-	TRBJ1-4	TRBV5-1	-	TGCGCCAGCAGCCCCGGCGATGATGAAAAACTGTTTTTT	CASSPGDDEKLFF
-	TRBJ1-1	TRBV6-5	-	TGTGCCAGCAGTCCAGGGCAGATAAACACTGAAGCTTTCTTT	CASSPGQINTEAFF
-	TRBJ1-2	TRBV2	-	TGTGCCAGCAGTGAAGAATCCAGTTTCCGGGGCTACACCTTC	CASSEESSFRGYTF
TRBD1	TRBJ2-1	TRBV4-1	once	TGCGCCAGCAGCCACGGACAGGGAAGCTCCTACAATGAGCAGTTCTTC	CASSHGQGSSYNEQFF
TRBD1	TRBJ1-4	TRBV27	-	TGTGCCAGCAGTTCGTTTGGTCAGGGGGGTGAAAAACTGTTTTTT	CASSSFGQGGEKLFF
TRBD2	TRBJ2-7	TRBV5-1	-	TGCGCCAGCAGCCCGACTAGCGGGAGGACCTACGAGCAGTACTTC	CASSPTSGRTYEQYF
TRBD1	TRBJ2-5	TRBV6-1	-	TGTGCCAGCAGTGAACAAGGGACAGGGAGGTCAGAGACCCAGTACTTC	CASSEQGTGRSETQYF
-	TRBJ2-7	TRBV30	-	TGTGCCTGGAGAGCCGCAGGGAGTGTCCACGAGCAGTACTTC	CAWRAAGSVHEQYF
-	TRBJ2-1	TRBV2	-	TGTGCCAGCCCAAGGGGGGGGCTTAGGTACAATGAGCAGTTCTTC	CASPRGGLRYNEQFF
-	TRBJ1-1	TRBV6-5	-	TGTGCCACCACGGACACGAACACTGAAGCTTTCTTT	CATTDTNTEAFF
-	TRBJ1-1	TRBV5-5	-	TGTGCCAGCAGCTTGAGGGGACTAGATGTGAACACTGAAGCTTTCTTT	CASSLRGLDVNTEAFF
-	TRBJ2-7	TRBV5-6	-	TGTGCCAGCAGCTTAGCAGTCAGCTCCTACGAGCAGTACTTC	CASSLAVSSYEQYF
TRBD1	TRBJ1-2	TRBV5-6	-	TGTGCCAGCAGCCCCGACCGGACAGGTTACTATGGCTACACCTTC	CASSPDRTGYYGYTF